These 25 T cell receptor beta chains were sequenced from one sample in a study of a mutant IDH1 vaccine in newly diagnosed glioma. Described time point: week 35, safety follow-up. In the vaccine, a single dose held 300 ug of the mutant IDH1 20-mer peptide, along with topical imiquimod. These receptors are not linked to any known antigen. Repertoires were generated with immunoSEQ multiplex PCR, while TCRdb's copy carries only in-frame clones and drops some. The table lists roughly 68,000 clones, roughly 68% of them singletons, with 4.7% in the top ten. The sample consisted of PBMCs, taken from a glioma patient whose treatment included an IDH1 peptide vaccine. All receptors come from a man over 45 with glioma.

The table lists this clone with a few counts. The chain combines TRBV18 with TRBJ2-7; either TRBD1 or TRBD2 may fit D (5 bases each). The V end was cut by 4 bases, the J end by 7 bases, with 14 bases between. Germline V gene data show CDR1 as KGHSH and CDR2 as LQKENI. This CDR3 is built from 13 residues. The CDR3 protein is CASSLSGAGEQYF. The CDR3, as DNA: TGTGCCAGCTCACTGTCCGGGGCCGGGGAGCAGTACTTC.

The CDR3 protein is CAWSDGGRRDTIYF. Here the CDR3 DNA reads TGTGCCTGGAGTGATGGGGGCCGTCGGGACACCATATATTTT. The J gene is TRBJ1-3, the V gene TRBV30; D might be TRBD1 (6 bases). V shed 1 base and J shed 8 bases, with 15 bases lying between them. This CDR3 contains 14 residues. CDR1 and CDR2 from the germline V gene are GTSNPN and SVGIG (reference sequence). The complete variable domain, with remaining parts taken from reference TRBV30 and TRBJ1-3, reads SQTIHQWPATLVQPVGSPLSLECTVEGTSNPNLYWYRQAAGRGLQLLFYSVGIGQISSEVPQNLSASRPQDRQFILSSKKLLLSDSGFYLCAWSDGGRRDTIYFGEGSWLTVV.

The rearrangement uses TRBV7-2 and TRBJ1-2, with D tentatively TRBD1 (6 bases). The CDR3 length is 13 residues. Germline V lookup: CDR1 SGHTA, CDR2 FQGNSA. V was pared by 1 base and J by 5 bases, with 8 bases between. The CDR3 DNA sequence: TGTGCCAGCAGCTTAGATAGGGGGTATGGCTACACCTTC. Protein sequence: CASSLDRGYGYTF.

This clone was counted a single time. The V gene is TRBV5-1, the J gene TRBJ2-1; 10 bases agree with TRBD2. CDR1 is SGHRS and CDR2 is YFSETQ in the germline V gene. The CDR3 is 16 amino acids. With 5 bases clipped from V and 5 bases from J, the junction kept 10 bases outside the gene matches. CDR3 DNA sequence: TGCGCCAGCAGTGCCCCGCTAGCGGGGGACCACAATGAGCAGTTCTTC. It encodes CASSAPLAGDHNEQFF.

The chain links TRBV9 to TRBJ1-1, with D perhaps TRBD1 (5 bases). CDR3 length equals 11 residues. Germline-derived CDR1 and CDR2 are SGDLS and YYNGEE. V lost 7 bases, J lost 3 bases, and 7 bases lay in between. DNA for the CDR3: TGTGCCAGCGGGACGGACACTGAAGCTTTCTTT. As protein: CASGTDTEAFF.

The V gene is TRBV4-3, the J gene TRBJ2-7; 9 bases map to TRBD1. The CDR3 consists of 16 residues. The germline V gene has CDR1 LGHNA and CDR2 YSLEER. Trimming at V came to 0 bases and at J to 2 bases, leaving 5 bases not matched to a gene. CDR3 region: CASSQDRWTGAYEQYF. In nucleotides, the CDR3 is TGCGCCAGCAGCCAAGATCGTTGGACAGGGGCCTACGAGCAGTACTTC.

The V and J genes are TRBV2 and TRBJ1-2, with 8 bases fitting TRBD1. V dropped 1 base and J dropped 3; count of bases not matched to a gene: 4. The CDR3 is 15 residues long. The V gene's germline CDR1 is SNHLY and CDR2 FYNNEI. CDR3 amino acids: CASSEGAGGDYGYTF. The CDR3 coding sequence is TGTGCCAGCAGTGAAGGGGCAGGGGGCGACTATGGCTACACCTTC.

The chain uses TRBV6-1 and TRBJ2-5, with D possibly matching TRBD2 (5 bases). Germline CDR1 and CDR2: MNHNS and SASEGT. The CDR3 is 15 amino acids. Trimming stripped 0 bases from V and 5 bases from J, with 13 bases between. The CDR3 DNA follows: TGTGCCAGCAGTGAAGCGCCCGGGGTGGGGGAGACCCAGTACTTC. This gives the protein CASSEAPGVGETQYF.

Regarding this clone: Other nucleotide sequences in the sample specify the same CDR3. The chain employs TRBV30 and TRBJ1-1, with D possibly matching TRBD1 (5 bases). The CDR3 covers 13 residues. Trimming stripped 2 bases from V and 0 bases from J, with 7 bases between. Germline V CDR1 and CDR2: GTSNPN, SVGIG (reference sequence). CDR3 DNA: TGTGCCTGGAGTCGACAGCTGAACACTGAAGCTTTCTTT. Its protein is CAWSRQLNTEAFF.

This sequence joins TRBV9 and TRBJ2-3; no clear D. CDR1 and CDR2 from the germline V gene are SGDLS and YYNGEE. Trimming shortened V by 0 bases and J by 2 bases, and 7 bases separated the two germline ends. CDR3 size: 14 residues. CDR3 DNA: TGTGCCAGCAGCGTAGAGCCTTTCACAGATACGCAGTATTTT. As protein: CASSVEPFTDTQYF.

A note on this clone: The same CDR3 also results from other DNA sequences found in this sample. V and J are TRBV5-1 and TRBJ1-4, with a possible D match to TRBD1 (6 bases). The CDR3 totals 14 residues. Germline V gene sequence: CDR1 SGHRS, CDR2 YFSETQ. Trimming removed 0 bases from V and 7 bases from J, with 10 bases in between. DNA for the CDR3: TGCGCCAGCAGCTTGGGGCAGGGGAGTGAAAAACTGTTTTTT. Amino acids: CASSLGQGSEKLFF.

The rearrangement joins TRBV5-6 to TRBJ1-2; 8 bases are a match to TRBD1. The CDR3 contains 15 residues. Germline V CDR1 and CDR2: SGHDT, YYEEEE. V gave up 0 bases and J gave up 3 bases; unmatched junction bases: 4. In DNA form, the CDR3 reads TGTGCCAGCAGCTTGGGGACAGGGACGTACTATGGCTACACCTTC. This gives the protein CASSLGTGTYYGYTF.

The chain links TRBV5-1 to TRBJ2-6; TRBD2 is a possible D gene (5 bases). Trimming removed 1 base at V and 0 bases at J, with 11 bases between. The CDR3 contains 17 residues. Germline CDR1 reads SGHRS; CDR2 reads YFSETQ. The CDR3 nucleotides are TGCGCCAGCAGCTTGATTCGGGGATTCTCTGGGGCCAACGTCCTGACTTTC. This sequence encodes CASSLIRGFSGANVLTF. The variable domain in full, completed from reference TRBV5-1 and TRBJ2-6, reads KAGVTQTPRYLIKTRGQQVTLSCSPISGHRSVSWYQQTPGQGLQFLFEYFSETQRNKGNFPGRFSGRQFSNSRSEMNVSTLELGDSALYLCASSLIRGFSGANVLTFGAGSRLTVL.

The chain joins TRBV6-5 to TRBJ1-3; no reliable D call. Germline V gives CDR1 MNHEY, CDR2 SVGAGI. There are 14 residues in the CDR3. V was cut by 0 bases and J by 4 bases, with 7 bases left in between. CDR3 loop: CASSYSGRGNTIYF. The CDR3 DNA reads as TGTGCCAGCAGTTACTCAGGGCGCGGAAACACCATATATTTT.

The V call is TRBV6-1, the J call TRBJ2-7, with 15 bases matching TRBD2. The J segment lost 6 bases and the V segment lost 6 bases, leaving 6 bases of the junction unmatched. This CDR3 is built from 15 residues. Germline V gene sequence: CDR1 MNHNS, CDR2 SASEGT. Here the CDR3 reads CASSGTSGGPLEQYF. In nucleotides, the CDR3 is TGTGCCAGCAGCGGGACTAGCGGGGGGCCCCTCGAGCAGTACTTC.

The rearrangement joins TRBV6-1 to TRBJ1-1; D gene ambiguous. Trimming took 2 bases from V and 11 from J, leaving 15 bases between them. The CDR3 extends over 13 amino acids. In germline, CDR1 is MNHNS, CDR2 SASEGT. CDR3 in amino acids: CASSESGPPKAFF. DNA of the CDR3: TGTGCCAGCAGTGAAAGTGGACCACCCAAGGCTTTCTTT.

The chain recombines TRBV19 with TRBJ1-1, with D tentatively TRBD1 (5 bases). Germline-derived CDR1 and CDR2 are LNHDA and SQIVND (reference sequence). CDR3 length: 14 residues. Trimming pared 1 base from V and 4 bases from J, leaving 10 bases between. The CDR3 is CASSIGGVSTEAFF. CDR3 in DNA: TGTGCCAGTAGTATAGGGGGGGTCAGCACTGAAGCTTTCTTT.

This clone was detected only a few times. The chain uses TRBV6-1 and TRBJ1-3, with D possibly TRBD1 on 5 matching bases. In germline, CDR1 is MNHNS, CDR2 SASEGT. The CDR3 has 13 amino acids. The V end was cut by 7 bases, the J end by 4 bases, with 11 bases between. CDR3 amino acids: CASKEGPGNTIYF. The CDR3 region has the DNA TGTGCCAGCAAAGAGGGGCCGGGAAACACCATATATTTT.

This clone appeared once. The chain couples TRBV6-1 to TRBJ2-7; TRBD1 matches 7 bases. The CDR3 has 15 amino acids. The V segment lost 0 bases and the J segment 2 bases; nucleotides outside the gene matches: 4. Germline CDR1 MNHNS, CDR2 SASEGT. This chain's CDR3 is CASSEAGTVTYEQYF. The CDR3 DNA sequence: TGTGCCAGCAGTGAAGCGGGGACAGTCACCTACGAGCAGTACTTC.

The CDR3 protein is CAWGTSFYEQYF. For the CDR3, the DNA is TGTGCCTGGGGGACTTCCTTCTACGAGCAGTACTTC. The chain recombines TRBV30 with TRBJ2-7; maybe TRBD2 (6 bases). The V and J ends lost 5 bases and 3 bases respectively, with 11 bases between them. Germline V lookup: CDR1 GTSNPN, CDR2 SVGIG (reference sequence). CDR3 length: 12 amino acids.

The rearrangement links TRBV6-5 to TRBJ2-3; D unclear. Germline V gives CDR1 MNHEY, CDR2 SVGAGI. The CDR3 is 16 residues long. V lost 2 bases and J lost 0, with 12 bases in between. The CDR3 loop is CASSYLRTTSTDTQYF. CDR3 coding DNA: TGTGCCAGCAGTTACCTCCGGACGACTAGCACAGATACGCAGTATTTT.

V is TRBV7-2 and J is TRBJ1-1, with D uncertain. Germline-derived CDR1 and CDR2 are SGHTA and FQGNSA. The CDR3 is 12 amino acids. Trimming shortened V by 3 bases and J by 12 bases, and 14 bases separated the two germline ends. The CDR3 nucleotides read TGTGCCAGCAGCTTTCTTACGCGGGAGACTTTCTTT. Amino acids: CASSFLTRETFF.

The V gene is TRBV4-1, the J gene TRBJ1-1, with a possible D match to TRBD1 (6 bases). V shed 0 bases and J shed 4 bases, with 12 bases lying between them. Germline V lookup: CDR1 MGHRA, CDR2 YSYEKL. There are 15 residues in the CDR3. CDR3 in amino acids: CASSQDKRGITEAFF. CDR3 in DNA: TGCGCCAGCAGCCAAGATAAGAGGGGGATCACTGAAGCTTTCTTT.

This chain joins TRBV7-9 and TRBJ2-1; D is perhaps TRBD2 (5 bases). Per germline, CDR1 SEHNR and CDR2 FQNEAQ (reference sequence). With 3 bases removed from V and 0 bases from J, the gap between germline ends came to 9 bases. The CDR3 covers 15 residues. The CDR3 DNA sequence: TGTGCCAGCAGCTTTACGGGGAGCTCCTACAATGAGCAGTTCTTC. This translates into CASSFTGSSYNEQFF. Together with reference TRBV7-9 and TRBJ2-1, the CDR3 gives the full variable domain: DTGVSQNPRHKITKRGQNVTFRCDPISEHNRLYWYRQTLGQGPEFLTYFQNEAQLEKSRLLSDRFSAERPKGSFSTLEIQRTEQGDSAMYLCASSFTGSSYNEQFFGPGTRLTVL.

The chain has TRBV18 and TRBJ2-3; a weak D match, TRBD2 (6 bases). V was clipped by 0 bases and J by 0 bases, with 13 bases between them. Germline CDR1 KGHSH, CDR2 LQKENI. The CDR3 runs to 17 residues. The CDR3 nucleotides are TGTGCCAGCTCACCACCGATTGCGGGGCCTAGCACAGATACGCAGTATTTT. Translated: CASSPPIAGPSTDTQYF.